This is a list of T cell receptor beta chains from one sample in a study of blood T cells in healthy people across ages. TCRdb re-derived calls from the 5' RACE reads in MiXCR, one entry per CDR3 protein. The sample comprises approximately 700,000 distinct CDR3 sequences, 32% of which are singletons, and approximately 15% rests with the top ten. The sample comprised blood. The receptors here all came from a woman older than 75 in good health. CDR3s include the opening cysteine and the closing phenylalanine or tryptophan. D genes are given only for firm matches. A clone size is listed for some rows: how often the clone was seen (once, few, many), or a class if it is expanded.

V: TRBV7-2
J: TRBJ2-3
size: NA
D: NA
DNA: TGTGCCAGCAGCTTAATTGGGGGCGGGGATACGCAGTATTTT
CDR3: CASSLIGGGDTQYF

V: TRBV20-1
J: TRBJ1-6
size: few
D: TRBD1
DNA: TGCAGTGCTAGGCCGGGACAGGGTCGTTCACCCCTCCACTTT
CDR3: CSARPGQGRSPLHF

V: TRBV6-6
J: TRBJ2-1
size: many
D: NA
DNA: TGTGCCAGCAGGATACAGGACAATGAGCAGTTCTTC
CDR3: CASRIQDNEQFF

V: TRBV29-1
J: TRBJ2-1
size: many
D: NA
DNA: TGCAGCGTTGGGGCCAAGGGGCGCGAGGCTGAGCAGTTCTTC
CDR3: CSVGAKGREAEQFF

V: TRBV5-1
J: TRBJ2-5
size: few
D: TRBD2
DNA: TGCGCCAGCAGCGGAGGGACTAGCGGGGGGATCCAAGAGACCCAGTACTTC
CDR3: CASSGGTSGGIQETQYF

V: TRBV20-1
J: TRBJ2-7
size: many
D: TRBD1
DNA: TGCAGTGCTGGCTCCGGGACAGGAGGCTACGAGCAGTACTTC
CDR3: CSAGSGTGGYEQYF

V: TRBV7-2
J: TRBJ1-5
size: many
D: TRBD1
DNA: TGTGCCAGCAGCTTGGACAGGGGGGACCCCCAGCATTTT
CDR3: CASSLDRGDPQHF

V: TRBV7-2
J: TRBJ1-2
size: many
D: NA
DNA: TGTGCCAGCAGCTTAGCGTACGATAACTATGGCTACACCTTC
CDR3: CASSLAYDNYGYTF

V: TRBV20-1
J: TRBJ2-6
size: NA
D: NA
DNA: TGCAGTGCTAGAAGGCCAGGGCAGGGGGCCAACGTCCTGACTTTC
CDR3: CSARRPGQGANVLTF

V: TRBV7-2
J: TRBJ2-1
size: many
D: NA
DNA: TGTGCCAGCAGGAGGGCCTCCTACAATGAGCAGTTCTTC
CDR3: CASRRASYNEQFF

V: TRBV7-8
J: TRBJ1-2
size: many
D: TRBD1
DNA: TGTGCCAGCAGCCCCGGGACAGGGAGGAGTAACTATGGCTACACCTTC
CDR3: CASSPGTGRSNYGYTF

V: TRBV5-1
J: TRBJ1-6
size: NA
D: NA
DNA: TGCGCCAGCAGCGCGGGGACCTTGGATTCACCCCTCCACTTT
CDR3: CASSAGTLDSPLHF

V: TRBV5-1
J: TRBJ1-1
size: few
D: NA
DNA: TGCGCCAGCAGCTCCGGCGCGGGGGAGACTGAAGCTTTCTTT
CDR3: CASSSGAGETEAFF

V: TRBV5-1
J: TRBJ2-1
size: many
D: NA
DNA: TGCGCCAGCAGGCCGGGGGGCCTCTTAGATGAGCAGTTCTTC
CDR3: CASRPGGLLDEQFF

V: TRBV7-9
J: TRBJ2-1
size: once
D: NA
DNA: TGTGCCAGCAGCTTAGGACTTGTTTTCTACAATGAGCAGTTCTTC
CDR3: CASSLGLVFYNEQFF

V: TRBV7-2
J: TRBJ2-6
size: NA
D: TRBD1
DNA: TGTGCCAGCAGCCGATGGACAGGAGGACAGGGGGCTGGGGCCAACGTCCTGACTTTC
CDR3: CASSRWTGGQGAGANVLTF

V: TRBV11-2
J: TRBJ2-1
size: many
D: NA
DNA: TGTGCCAGCAGCGGATCCAGGACCAATGAGCAGTTCTTC
CDR3: CASSGSRTNEQFF

V: TRBV20-1
J: TRBJ2-3
size: few
D: NA
DNA: TGCAGTGCTCCCCTGGTCAGGGGGGGCGGCACAGATACGCAGTATTTT
CDR3: CSAPLVRGGGTDTQYF

V: TRBV20-1
J: TRBJ2-7
size: NA
D: TRBD2
DNA: TGCAGTGCCCGATCTAGCGGGAGGTCCTACGAGCAGTACTTC
CDR3: CSARSSGRSYEQYF

V: TRBV2
J: TRBJ2-7
size: many
D: NA
DNA: TGTGCCAGCAGTGAAGCGTCCGGCGCCACCTACGAGCAGTACTTC
CDR3: CASSEASGATYEQYF

V: TRBV12-3/TRBV12-4
J: TRBJ2-3
size: many
D: TRBD1
DNA: TGTGCCAGCAGCCTGGTGGGACAGGGGAGCACAGATACGCAGTATTTT
CDR3: CASSLVGQGSTDTQYF

V: TRBV18
J: TRBJ2-3
size: many
D: NA
DNA: TGTGCCAGCTCACCAGGGATGGGGAACACAGATACGCAGTATTTT
CDR3: CASSPGMGNTDTQYF

V: TRBV4-1
J: TRBJ1-2
size: many
D: NA
DNA: TGCGCCAGCAGCCAAACAGGGATCTATGGCTACACCTTC
CDR3: CASSQTGIYGYTF

V: TRBV5-1
J: TRBJ2-1
size: NA
D: NA
DNA: TGCGCCAGCAGCTTGGCGAGGGACTACAATGAGCAGTTCTTC
CDR3: CASSLARDYNEQFF

V: TRBV14
J: TRBJ1-1
size: many
D: TRBD1
DNA: TGTGCCAGCAGCCAAGAAACAGGGGGCACTGAAGCTTTCTTT
CDR3: CASSQETGGTEAFF

V: TRBV9
J: TRBJ2-4
size: NA
D: NA
DNA: TGTGCCAGCAGCACCGACGCAGGGACCCTCATTCAGTACTTC
CDR3: CASSTDAGTLIQYF

V: TRBV20-1
J: TRBJ2-7
size: NA
D: TRBD2
DNA: TGCAGTGCTAGAGTAGCGGGGTCCTACGAGCAGTACTTC
CDR3: CSARVAGSYEQYF

V: TRBV29-1
J: TRBJ2-1
size: many
D: NA
DNA: TGCAGCGCCGTGAGCGACCGGGTCATAAATGAGCAGTTCTTC
CDR3: CSAVSDRVINEQFF

V: TRBV27
J: TRBJ1-1
size: many
D: TRBD1
DNA: TGTGCCAGCAGTTACCTCGGGACAGGGAGGAACACTGAAGCTTTCTTT
CDR3: CASSYLGTGRNTEAFF

V: TRBV28
J: TRBJ2-3
size: many
D: TRBD2
DNA: TGTGCCAGCAGACCTAGCGGGGGGGCCTCAGATACGCAGTATTTT
CDR3: CASRPSGGASDTQYF

V: TRBV28
J: TRBJ2-5
size: few
D: NA
DNA: TGTGCCAGCTTTCCAATTGGGCGAGCCCTCCAAGAGACCCAGTACTTC
CDR3: CASFPIGRALQETQYF

V: TRBV20-1
J: TRBJ2-1
size: many
D: TRBD1
DNA: TGCAGTGCTAGAGCCCCCGGGACAGGGTCGCATGAGCAGTTCTTC
CDR3: CSARAPGTGSHEQFF

V: TRBV5-1
J: TRBJ2-7
size: many
D: TRBD1
DNA: TGCGCCAGCACCGATCGACAGGGCTACGAGCAGTACTTC
CDR3: CASTDRQGYEQYF

V: TRBV29-1
J: TRBJ2-7
size: NA
D: TRBD1
DNA: TGCAGCGTTGAAGTCGAGGGACAGGGGATGTACTACGAGCAGTACTTC
CDR3: CSVEVEGQGMYYEQYF

V: TRBV5-1
J: TRBJ1-1
size: NA
D: NA
DNA: TGCGCCAGCAGCCCCCGGCGGGGACGGAACACTGAAGCTTTCTTT
CDR3: CASSPRRGRNTEAFF

V: TRBV7-6
J: TRBJ1-1
size: NA
D: NA
DNA: TGTGCCAGCAGCTTAGCGACGGTGGGAACCACTGAAGCTTTCTTT
CDR3: CASSLATVGTTEAFF

V: TRBV3-1
J: TRBJ2-7
size: few
D: NA
DNA: TGTGCCAGCAGCCAAGCGCCGTCGAGCTCCTACGAGCAGTACTTC
CDR3: CASSQAPSSSYEQYF

V: TRBV7-2
J: TRBJ1-5
size: NA
D: TRBD1
DNA: TGTGCCAGCAGCTTAGGACAGGGAGAGCCCCAGCATTTT
CDR3: CASSLGQGEPQHF

V: TRBV10-3
J: TRBJ1-2
size: many
D: NA
DNA: TGTGCCATCAGGGGATTTGCCCGGGACAATTCTAACTATGGCTACACCTTC
CDR3: CAIRGFARDNSNYGYTF

V: TRBV30
J: TRBJ1-1
size: NA
D: NA
DNA: TGTGCCTGGAGTTCCGGTGGGGAAGAAGCTTTCTTT
CDR3: CAWSSGGEEAFF

V: TRBV12-3/TRBV12-4
J: TRBJ1-5
size: NA
D: NA
DNA: TGTGCCAGCAGCTTCTCCCCCCTGAGCAATCAGCCCCAGCATTTT
CDR3: CASSFSPLSNQPQHF

V: TRBV12-3/TRBV12-4
J: TRBJ2-5
size: many
D: NA
DNA: TGTGCCAGCAGTATGAGGGGGACGGGTGAGGAGACCCAGTACTTC
CDR3: CASSMRGTGEETQYF

V: TRBV30
J: TRBJ2-3
size: NA
D: NA
DNA: TGTGCCGGTGACAGGTCCACAGATACGCAGTATTTT
CDR3: CAGDRSTDTQYF

V: TRBV28
J: TRBJ2-5
size: few
D: NA
DNA: TGTGCCAGCAGTGACCCCTCCGGTTACCAAGAGACCCAGTACTTC
CDR3: CASSDPSGYQETQYF

V: TRBV6-2/TRBV6-3
J: TRBJ1-5
size: many
D: NA
DNA: TGTGCCAGCAGTTACGACCTAAGGCAGCCCCAGCATTTT
CDR3: CASSYDLRQPQHF

V: TRBV7-2
J: TRBJ2-7
size: few
D: NA
DNA: TGTGCCAGCAGCCTTGGGACCGAGTGCTACGAGCAGTACTTC
CDR3: CASSLGTECYEQYF

V: TRBV7-3
J: TRBJ1-1
size: few
D: NA
DNA: TGTGCCAGCAGCTTAACGAGGGGGGTCAACACTGAAGCTTTCTTT
CDR3: CASSLTRGVNTEAFF

V: TRBV30
J: TRBJ2-1
size: many
D: NA
DNA: TGTGCCTGGAGTAACTACAATGAGCAGTTCTTC
CDR3: CAWSNYNEQFF

V: TRBV6-4
J: TRBJ2-3
size: NA
D: NA
DNA: TGTGCCAGCAGTGACTCTGCCGAGGGGACAGATACGCAGTATTTT
CDR3: CASSDSAEGTDTQYF

V: TRBV20-1
J: TRBJ1-4
size: NA
D: NA
DNA: TGCAGTGCTAGAAAGGGGGATCGGGAAAAACTGTTTTTT
CDR3: CSARKGDREKLFF

V: TRBV5-1
J: TRBJ2-7
size: once
D: NA
DNA: TGTGCCAGCAGACCCCGGGGGGCCATCTCCTACGAGCAGTACTTC
CDR3: CASRPRGAISYEQYF

V: TRBV4-1
J: TRBJ1-1
size: many
D: NA
DNA: TGCGCCAGCAGCCAAGATCTCCCGAACACTGAAGCTTTCTTT
CDR3: CASSQDLPNTEAFF

V: TRBV28
J: TRBJ2-5
size: NA
D: NA
DNA: TGTGCCAGCAGTTTATTGGGAATGGAGACCCAGTACTTC
CDR3: CASSLLGMETQYF

V: TRBV5-1
J: TRBJ1-2
size: NA
D: NA
DNA: TGCGCCAGCAGCTTGGTGGAGGGGAGGCATGGCTACACCTTC
CDR3: CASSLVEGRHGYTF

V: TRBV5-1
J: TRBJ2-5
size: NA
D: NA
DNA: TGCGCCAGCAGCGTGGAACGCGGGACAACCGGGACCCAGTACTTC
CDR3: CASSVERGTTGTQYF

V: TRBV7-2
J: TRBJ2-5
size: NA
D: TRBD1
DNA: TGTGCCAGCAGCTTACTGGGACAGACGAAAGAGACCCAGTACTTC
CDR3: CASSLLGQTKETQYF

V: TRBV5-1
J: TRBJ1-1
size: NA
D: NA
DNA: TGTGCCAGCAGCCTAGGGAAGGCGAACACTGAAGCTTTCTTT
CDR3: CASSLGKANTEAFF

V: TRBV6-1
J: TRBJ1-2
size: many
D: NA
DNA: TGTGCCAGCGGGCAAGGCTATGGCTACACCTTC
CDR3: CASGQGYGYTF

V: TRBV20-1
J: TRBJ1-1
size: few
D: NA
DNA: TGCAGTGCTAGAGCTCCGGGACGGAGGATGAACACTGAAGCTTTCTTT
CDR3: CSARAPGRRMNTEAFF